The 18 T cell receptor beta chains below come from one sample, sequenced in a study of T cell responses to AZD1222 COVID-19 vaccine. Profiled with immunoSEQ multiplex PCR; TCRdb holds only in-frame clones, not every one. Of 100,000 to 140,000 clones listed, 90% to 95% are singletons. The sequencing here drew on peripheral blood, taken 28 days after the second AZD1222 dose. The receptor source for this set is an adult who received the AZD1222 COVID-19 vaccine.

In its sample, this clone was seen once. This chain links TRBV7-2 with TRBJ2-7; 10 positions match TRBD2. CDR3 length equals 15 residues. Per germline, CDR1 SGHTA and CDR2 FQGNSA. Trimming took 2 bases from V and 2 from J; bases not matched to a gene: 3. CDR3 in amino acids: CASSLRTSGTYEQYF. In DNA, the CDR3 is TGTGCCAGCAGCTTACGGACTAGCGGTACCTACGAGCAGTACTTC.

This chain joins TRBV28 and TRBJ1-1, with unresolved D. The germline V and J ends were trimmed by 5 bases and 3 bases, with 13 bases remaining between them. Per germline, CDR1 MDHEN and CDR2 SYDVKM. This CDR3 has 14 amino acids. CDR3 sequence reads: CASSLPTGHTEAFF. DNA for the CDR3: TGTGCCAGCAGTCTACCAACGGGTCACACTGAAGCTTTCTTT. The variable domain in full, with the rest retrieved from reference TRBV28 and TRBJ1-1, is DVKVTQSSRYLVKRTGEKVFLECVQDMDHENMFWYRQDPGLGLRLIYFSYDVKMKEKGDIPEGYSVSREKKERFSLILESASTNQTSMYLCASSLPTGHTEAFFGQGTRLTVV.

The chain couples TRBV20-1 to TRBJ2-1, with D perhaps matching TRBD2 (5 bases). V shed 8 bases and J shed 10 bases, with 15 bases lying between them. CDR1 is DFQATT, CDR2 SNEGSKA, per germline (reference sequence). The CDR3 totals 11 residues. DNA for the CDR3: TGCAGTCCCCAGAACGGGGTAGAGCAGTTCTTC. Protein: CSPQNGVEQFF.

The chain is built from TRBV5-8 and TRBJ2-4; D is uncertain. Germline V gives CDR1 SGHTS, CDR2 YDEGEE. Trimming removed 0 bases from V and 7 bases from J, with 8 bases in between. The CDR3 is 13 amino acids. CDR3 sequence: CASSLAARNIQYF. The DNA for the CDR3 is TGTGCCAGCAGCTTGGCCGCCAGGAACATTCAGTACTTC.

This chain uses TRBV12-3 or TRBV12-4 with TRBJ2-1, with a tentative D call TRBD2 (5 bases). Trimming cost V 5 bases and J 9 bases, with 11 bases left between them. The CDR3 has 12 amino acids. Here the CDR3 reads CASSSDYGEQFF. The CDR3 DNA reads as TGTGCCAGCAGTAGCGACTACGGTGAGCAGTTCTTC.

The chain employs TRBV11-2 and TRBJ2-5; D not certain. This CDR3 is 15 amino acids long. The V end lost 5 bases, the J end lost 0 bases, and 13 bases lay between the germline ends. Germline CDR1 is SGHAT and CDR2 is FQNNGV. CDR3 sequence reads: CASSRTGSHQETQYF. The CDR3 coding sequence is TGTGCCAGCAGCCGTACGGGCTCACACCAAGAGACCCAGTACTTC.

The V call is TRBV12-5, the J call TRBJ2-5, with D perhaps TRBD2 (7 bases). CDR1 is LGHNT and CDR2 is FRNRAP in the germline V gene. V was pared by 1 base and J by 5 bases, with 14 bases between. The CDR3 has 15 residues. CDR3 DNA: TGTGCTAGTGGTTTGGCGAGGGGGGGGGTGGAGACCCAGTACTTC. Its protein is CASGLARGGVETQYF.

The CDR3 sequence is CASSYSGVPYEQYF. DNA for the CDR3: TGTGCCAGCAGTTACTCAGGGGTTCCCTACGAGCAGTACTTC. The chain uses TRBV6-5 and TRBJ2-7; D might be TRBD1 (5 bases). The germline gives CDR1 MNHEY, CDR2 SVGAGI. The CDR3 runs 14 residues. V lost 0 bases and J lost 2, with 8 bases in between.

A single count supports this clone. Here the CDR3 DNA reads TGTGCCATCAGTGAGGGGGCGGGTGGTGAAAAACTGTTTTTT. It codes for CAISEGAGGEKLFF. The chain couples TRBV10-3 to TRBJ1-4, with D perhaps TRBD1 (5 bases). Germline V gene data show CDR1 as ENHRY and CDR2 as SYGVKD. V lost 2 bases, J lost 7 bases, and 11 bases lay in between. There are 14 residues in the CDR3.

CDR3 in DNA: TGTGCCAGCTCACCAAAGGGGACGGGAGCTTCTTCCTACGAGCAGTACTTC. Protein product: CASSPKGTGASSYEQYF. The rearrangement links TRBV18 to TRBJ2-7; possibly TRBD2 for D (6 bases). V lost 2 bases, J lost 1 base, and 18 bases lay in between. The V gene's germline CDR1 is KGHSH and CDR2 LQKENI. The CDR3 is 17 amino acids.

This clone was detected a few times. This sequence joins TRBV7-9 and TRBJ2-1, with D maybe TRBD2 (5 bases). The germline gives CDR1 SEHNR, CDR2 FQNEAQ (reference sequence). The ends were cut back, 6 bases at V and 0 bases at J, with 9 bases in the middle. There are 14 residues in the CDR3. The CDR3 loop is CASSPAASYNEQFF. In DNA form, the CDR3 reads TGTGCCAGCAGTCCAGCGGCCTCCTACAATGAGCAGTTCTTC. The full variable domain, with the rest looked up from reference TRBV7-9 and TRBJ2-1, is DTGVSQNPRHKITKRGQNVTFRCDPISEHNRLYWYRQTLGQGPEFLTYFQNEAQLEKSRLLSDRFSAERPKGSFSTLEIQRTEQGDSAMYLCASSPAASYNEQFFGPGTRLTVL.

The CDR3: CASSLGGGGNTIYF. CDR3 nucleotide sequence: TGTGCCAGCAGCCTTGGGGGAGGGGGAAACACCATATATTTT. This sequence joins TRBV6-5 and TRBJ1-3; D is possibly TRBD1 (5 bases). This CDR3 contains 14 residues. Trimming removed 6 bases at V and 4 bases at J, with 13 bases between. Germline CDR1 reads MNHEY; CDR2 reads SVGAGI.

The V call is TRBV12-3 or TRBV12-4, the J call TRBJ1-2, with unresolved D. This CDR3 has 11 residues. Trimming removed 10 bases from V and 4 bases from J, with 10 bases in between. CDR3 bases: TGTGCCACACTTGGGGTCTATGGCTACACCTTC. Its protein is CATLGVYGYTF.

The chain employs TRBV19 and TRBJ2-3; TRBD1 might be the D (5 bases). The length of the CDR3 is 16 residues. Germline-derived CDR1 and CDR2 are LNHDA and SQIVND (reference sequence). V lost 1 base to trimming and J lost 1 base, with 12 bases between them. The chain's CDR3 is CASSIGAGWGTDTQYF. In DNA, the CDR3 is TGTGCCAGTAGTATAGGGGCAGGGTGGGGCACAGATACGCAGTATTTT.

The chain recombines TRBV6-1 with TRBJ2-7, with 8 nucleotides matching TRBD1. This CDR3 spans 16 amino acids. The germline gives CDR1 MNHNS, CDR2 SASEGT. After removal of 0 bases from V and 3 bases from J, the junction contained 7 bases not matched to a gene. The CDR3 DNA reads as TGTGCCAGCAGTGAAGCGGGGGACAGGCCACGCTACGAGCAGTACTTC. This gives the protein CASSEAGDRPRYEQYF.

The chain uses TRBV27 and TRBJ1-1, with 9 bases that match TRBD1. The CDR3 is 14 amino acids. Trimming cost V 4 bases and J 6 bases; bases outside gene matches: 6. Per the germline V gene, CDR1 is MNHEY and CDR2 is SMNVEV (reference sequence). CDR3 coding DNA: TGTGCCAGCAGTTATTCCACAGGGGGCTCTGAAGCTTTCTTT. Translating gives CASSYSTGGSEAFF.

The V gene is TRBV7-8, the J gene TRBJ1-5; D might be TRBD1 (5 bases). The CDR3 has 14 amino acids. V was trimmed by 2 bases and J by 5 bases, leaving 10 bases between them. Germline V lookup: CDR1 SGHVS, CDR2 FQNEAQ. CDR3 protein: CASSLYPGHQPQHF. In DNA form, the CDR3 reads TGTGCCAGCAGCTTATATCCAGGGCATCAGCCCCAGCATTTT.

The chain links TRBV6-2 or TRBV6-3 to TRBJ2-2; D remains unclear. Germline V gene sequence: CDR1 MNHEY, CDR2 SVGEGT. This CDR3 comprises 13 residues. Trimming pared 0 bases from V and 10 bases from J, leaving 9 bases between. Written as DNA, the CDR3 is TGTGCCAGCAGTTACTCAATCCCGGTGGAGCTGTTTTTT. Protein sequence: CASSYSIPVELFF.